This paragraph covers one T cell receptor (beta chain) sequence. Its target is unknown. The sample comes from a study of T cell responses to AZD1222 COVID-19 vaccine. Germline assignment: CDR1 MNHEY and CDR2 SVGAGI. The CDR3 contains 13 residues. Study conclusions and caveats: Only 5 or 6 AZD1222 recipients were seropositive at baseline. Nearly half of spike-specific TCRs reportedly target unmutated variant regions.

The protocol was immunoSEQ multiplex PCR, while the TCRdb copy is restricted to in-frame clones and leaves out a portion. The table includes 68,000 or so clones, 80% detected once. The sequences come from peripheral blood, collected on day 0 of AZD1222 vaccination. The chain carries TRBV6-5 and TRBJ2-5; 8 nucleotides match TRBD2. The receptor was derived from an adult in good health. The CDR3 bases are TGTGGTGAGCCGGGGGGGATACAAGAGACCCAGTACTTC. Encoded protein: CGEPGGIQETQYF.